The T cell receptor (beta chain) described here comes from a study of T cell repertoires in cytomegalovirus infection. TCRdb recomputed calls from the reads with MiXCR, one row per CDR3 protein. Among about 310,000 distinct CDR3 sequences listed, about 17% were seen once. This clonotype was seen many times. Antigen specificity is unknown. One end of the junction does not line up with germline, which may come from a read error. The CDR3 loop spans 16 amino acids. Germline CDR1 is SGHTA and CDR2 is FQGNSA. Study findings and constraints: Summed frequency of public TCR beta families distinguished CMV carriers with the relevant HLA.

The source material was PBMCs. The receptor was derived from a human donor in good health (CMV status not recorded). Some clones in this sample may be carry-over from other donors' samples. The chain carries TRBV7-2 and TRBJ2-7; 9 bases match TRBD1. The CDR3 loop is CASSRDDRGSSSEQYF. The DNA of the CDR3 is TGTGCCAGCAGCCGCGACGACAGGGGGAGTTCCTCCGAGCAGTACTTC. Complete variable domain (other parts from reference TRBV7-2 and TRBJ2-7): GAGVSQSPSNKVTEKGKDVELRCDPISGHTALYWYRQSLGQGLEFLIYFQGNSAPDKSGLPSDRFSAERTGGSVSTLTIQRTQQEDSAVYLCASSRDDRGSSSEQYFGPGTRLTVT.